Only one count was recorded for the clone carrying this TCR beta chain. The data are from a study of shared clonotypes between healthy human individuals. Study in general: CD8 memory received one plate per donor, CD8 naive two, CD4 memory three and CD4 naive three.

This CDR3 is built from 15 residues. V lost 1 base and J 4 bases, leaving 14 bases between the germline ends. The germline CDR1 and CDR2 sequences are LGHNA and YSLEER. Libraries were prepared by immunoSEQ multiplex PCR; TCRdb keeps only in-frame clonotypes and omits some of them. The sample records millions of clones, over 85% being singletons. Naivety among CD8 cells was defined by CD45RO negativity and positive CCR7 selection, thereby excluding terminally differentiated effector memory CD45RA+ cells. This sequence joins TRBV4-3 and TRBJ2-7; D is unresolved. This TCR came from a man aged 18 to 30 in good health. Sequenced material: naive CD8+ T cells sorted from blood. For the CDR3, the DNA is TGCGCCAGCAGCCAAGCCCCGGGCATGCGGTACGAGCAGTACTTC. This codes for CASSQAPGMRYEQYF.